Listed below are T cell receptor beta chains from one sample, sequenced in a study of T cells in Graves' hyperthyroidism and ophthalmopathy. TCRdb reprocessed the multiplex PCR reads with MiXCR, giving one entry per CDR3 protein. The sample has about 290,000 distinct CDR3 sequences; approximately 14% are singletons. Sequencing was performed on blood. Receptor source: a woman between 40 and 55 years old with Graves' hyperthyroidism. Each CDR3 is given with its conserved first and last residue. Fields, in order: clone size, J gene, D gene, V gene, CDR3 DNA, CDR3 protein. A D gene is named only where the DNA matches it firmly. Size values are once, few and many counts, or a class for expanded clones, and some rows have none.

many,TRBJ1-1,NA,TRBV2,TGTGCCGGAAGATTCAACACTGAAGCTTTCTTT,CAGRFNTEAFF
few,TRBJ2-3,TRBD1,TRBV6-9,TGTGCCAGCAGTTGGGGACAGGGGGCAGGAGATACGCAGTATTTT,CASSWGQGAGDTQYF
many,TRBJ1-5,NA,TRBV20-1,TGCAGTGCTAAAAGGCTAAATCAGCCCCAGCATTTT,CSAKRLNQPQHF
NA,TRBJ2-2,NA,TRBV19,TGTGCCAGCCGGACGGCGAACACCGGGGAGCTGTTTTTT,CASRTANTGELFF
many,TRBJ2-7,TRBD2,TRBV2,TGTGCCAGCAGTGAGGCGGGGGTCGAGCAGTACTTC,CASSEAGVEQYF
many,TRBJ1-3,NA,TRBV30,TGTGCCTGGAATTCGGGTACTGGAAACACCATATATTTT,CAWNSGTGNTIYF
many,TRBJ1-4,NA,TRBV2,TGTGCCAGCAGTGACCCGGGAGTAAATGAAAAACTGTTTTTT,CASSDPGVNEKLFF
NA,TRBJ1-1,NA,TRBV25-1,TGTGCCAGCAGTGAATCCGGTCGAGGGTACACTGAAGCTTTCTTT,CASSESGRGYTEAFF
NA,TRBJ1-3,NA,TRBV3-1,TGTGCCAGCAGCCTTACCCAGGGAATCGGAAACACCATATATTTT,CASSLTQGIGNTIYF
NA,TRBJ1-2,TRBD1,TRBV12-3/TRBV12-4,TGTGCCAGCAGACACCGGACAGGGGACTATGGCTACACCTTC,CASRHRTGDYGYTF
many,TRBJ1-6,NA,TRBV6-1,TGTGCCAGCAATGCCGGACGGGAGGAATCCCTCCACTTT,CASNAGREESLHF
NA,TRBJ1-2,NA,TRBV29-1,TGCAGCGCCCAGAGGGGGACACTAACAGGGGGCTACACCTTC,CSAQRGTLTGGYTF
few,TRBJ2-3,NA,TRBV4-1,TGCGCCAGCAGCCAAGGTAGCGCGTACGACACAGATACGCAGTATTTT,CASSQGSAYDTDTQYF
few,TRBJ1-3,TRBD1,TRBV7-9,TGTGCCAGCAGCTCCGACAGGGCAGGGGCTGGAAACACCATATATTTT,CASSSDRAGAGNTIYF
many,TRBJ1-6,NA,TRBV12-3/TRBV12-4,TGTGCCAGCAGTTTTATACGGGGAAGGACATCACCCCTCCACTTT,CASSFIRGRTSPLHF
many,TRBJ1-1,TRBD1,TRBV2,TGTGCCAGCAGTGAACAGGGGGACACTGAAGCTTTCTTT,CASSEQGDTEAFF
NA,TRBJ2-7,NA,TRBV25-1,TGTGCCAGCAGTGGACCAAGCCAGGAGCAGTACTTC,CASSGPSQEQYF
few,TRBJ1-4,TRBD1,TRBV10-1,TGCGCCAGCGGGGGACAGGGGAAAAATGAAAAACTGTTTTTT,CASGGQGKNEKLFF
many,TRBJ2-5,NA,TRBV6-5,TGTGCCAGCAGTTACGCTTCGGGGGCCCAAGAGACCCAGTACTTC,CASSYASGAQETQYF
many,TRBJ2-7,NA,TRBV7-9,TGTGCCAGCAGCTTTACGGTTGCGGGACGCGGGTCGGGCGAGCAGTACTTC,CASSFTVAGRGSGEQYF
many,TRBJ1-5,NA,TRBV20-1,TGCAGTGCTAGGGGAAGGGAAGGTCAGCCCCAGCATTTT,CSARGREGQPQHF
many,TRBJ1-1,NA,TRBV30,TGTGCCTGGATCCTCGACAGAAACACTGAAGCTTTCTTT,CAWILDRNTEAFF
many,TRBJ2-2,NA,TRBV6-1,TGTGCCAGCAGCGCGCTTCCAGGTGTCGGGGAGCTGTTTTTT,CASSALPGVGELFF
NA,TRBJ2-1,NA,TRBV20-1,TGCAGCGTGAACCTCGGCGGGACAGAGCAGTTCTTC,CSVNLGGTEQFF
NA,TRBJ2-1,TRBD1,TRBV18,TGTGCCAGCTCACCAACGACAGGGGGTTGGAATGAGCAGTTCTTC,CASSPTTGGWNEQFF
many,TRBJ1-3,NA,TRBV5-1,TGCGCCAGCAGCTTGGACCCTGGAAACACCATATATTTT,CASSLDPGNTIYF
many,TRBJ1-2,NA,TRBV5-1,TGCGCCAGCAGCTTGTACGGGGGCCTCGGCTACACCTTC,CASSLYGGLGYTF
many,TRBJ1-4,NA,TRBV5-1,TGCGCCAGCAGCCTACAGGGTCCGGATGAAAAACTGTTTTTT,CASSLQGPDEKLFF
many,TRBJ2-1,TRBD2,TRBV28,TGTGCCAGCAGTCGGACTAGCGGGCGGGGAGAGCAGTTCTTC,CASSRTSGRGEQFF
NA,TRBJ2-1,NA,TRBV6-1,TGTGCCAGCAGTGAGGAGGGATACAATGAGCAGTTCTTC,CASSEEGYNEQFF
many,TRBJ2-1,NA,TRBV12-3/TRBV12-4,TGTGCCAGCAGTTCCCTCACTAGCTTAAGGGGAGAGAAGTTCTTC,CASSSLTSLRGEKFF
NA,TRBJ2-3,NA,TRBV11-3,TGTGCCAGCAGCTTTGGTTATACGCAGTATTTT,CASSFGYTQYF
many,TRBJ2-5,TRBD1,TRBV2,TGTGCCAGCAGGGGACAGGGGACCCAGTACTTC,CASRGQGTQYF
many,TRBJ1-1,NA,TRBV20-1,TGCAGTGCTCTCCGACAGCGGGTGAACACTGAAGCTTTCTTT,CSALRQRVNTEAFF
NA,TRBJ1-2,TRBD1,TRBV7-3,TGTGCCAGCAGCCCGACGGGACAGGGTGGTGGCTACACCTTC,CASSPTGQGGGYTF
NA,TRBJ2-5,TRBD1,TRBV19,TGTGCCAGTAGTCCCCTGGAACCGACAGGGGATGCCTTTCAAGAGACCCAGTACTTC,CASSPLEPTGDAFQETQYF
many,TRBJ2-7,NA,TRBV3-1,TGTGCCAGCAGCCAAGCGGGTTACTCCTACGAGCAGTACTTC,CASSQAGYSYEQYF
few,TRBJ2-3,NA,TRBV29-1,TGCAGCGTTTTACTAGTAGATACGCAGTATTTT,CSVLLVDTQYF
many,TRBJ2-3,TRBD2,TRBV2,TGTGCCAGCAGTCCGACTAGCGGGTCCAGCACAGATACGCAGTATTTT,CASSPTSGSSTDTQYF
many,TRBJ2-1,NA,TRBV7-2,TGTGCCAGTACTCAAAAGGCCCGGGGTGAGCAGTTCTTC,CASTQKARGEQFF
NA,TRBJ2-1,TRBD1,TRBV19,TGTGCCAGTAGTATGGGGGACAGGGGATCGGATGAGCAGTTCTTC,CASSMGDRGSDEQFF
many,TRBJ2-5,TRBD1,TRBV7-9,TGTGCCAGCAGCTTAAGTTCGACAGGGGGCTCTCTCGAGACCCAGTACTTC,CASSLSSTGGSLETQYF
many,TRBJ1-1,NA,TRBV10-3,TGTGCCATACGGGGGGGCGACACTGAAGCTTTCTTT,CAIRGGDTEAFF
few,TRBJ2-5,TRBD2,TRBV5-1,TGCGCCAGCAGCCCCGGGACTAGCGGGAGTACCGCCCCAAACTTC,CASSPGTSGSTAPNF